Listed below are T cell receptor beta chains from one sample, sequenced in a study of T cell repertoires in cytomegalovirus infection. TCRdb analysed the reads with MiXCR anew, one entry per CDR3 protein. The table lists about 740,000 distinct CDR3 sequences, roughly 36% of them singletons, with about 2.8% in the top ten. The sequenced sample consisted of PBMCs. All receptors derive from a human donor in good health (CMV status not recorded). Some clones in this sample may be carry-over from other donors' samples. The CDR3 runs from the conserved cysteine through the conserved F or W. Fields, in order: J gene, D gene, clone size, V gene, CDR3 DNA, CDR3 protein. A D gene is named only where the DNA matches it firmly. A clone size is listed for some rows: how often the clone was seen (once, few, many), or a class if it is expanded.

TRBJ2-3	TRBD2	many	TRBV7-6	TGTGCCAGCAGCTCACAAGGACTAGCGGGAATCGCAGATACGCAGTATTTT	CASSSQGLAGIADTQYF
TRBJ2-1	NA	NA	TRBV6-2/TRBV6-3	TGTGCCAGCAGTTCTTTTGGCAGGGGCAAGAGCAATGAGCAGTTCTTC	CASSSFGRGKSNEQFF
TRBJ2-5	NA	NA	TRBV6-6	TGTGCCAGCCGCCCCTACGGTCAGAAAGAGACCCAGTACTTC	CASRPYGQKETQYF
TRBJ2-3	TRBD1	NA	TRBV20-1	TGCAGTGCTAGAGCTAGGACAGGGACAACAGATACGCAGTATTTT	CSARARTGTTDTQYF
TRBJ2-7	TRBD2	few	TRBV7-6	TGTGCCAGCAGCATTCTAGCGGGGGACCAACCCACCTCCTACGAGCAGTACTTC	CASSILAGDQPTSYEQYF
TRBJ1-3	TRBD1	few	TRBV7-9	TGTGCCAGCAGACCCGGACAGGGAAGCGAAAACACCATATATTTT	CASRPGQGSENTIYF
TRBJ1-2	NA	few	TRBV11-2	TGTGCCAGCAGCTTTGCCGACGGGGGTAACTATGGCTACACCTTC	CASSFADGGNYGYTF
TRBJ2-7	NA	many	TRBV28	TGTGCCAGCAGTCCACCATCCTACGAGCAGTACTTC	CASSPPSYEQYF
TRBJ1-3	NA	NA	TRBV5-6	TGTGCCAGCAGCCCTAATGTTGAGAGGGAGGTCTCTGGAAACACCATATATTTT	CASSPNVEREVSGNTIYF
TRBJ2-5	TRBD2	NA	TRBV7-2	TGTGCCAGCAGCAGGGAACTAGCGGTTCAAGAGACCCAGTACTTC	CASSRELAVQETQYF
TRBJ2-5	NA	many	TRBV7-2	TGTGCCAGCAGTCCAGGCACCAGATTTGACGAGACCCAGTACTTC	CASSPGTRFDETQYF
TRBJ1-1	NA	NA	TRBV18	TGTGCCAGCTCACCAGAGACACTGAACACTGAAGCTTTCTTT	CASSPETLNTEAFF
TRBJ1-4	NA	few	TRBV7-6	TGTGCCAGCAGCTTAGCAAACAATGGGGGCCCCGAAAAACTGTTTTTT	CASSLANNGGPEKLFF
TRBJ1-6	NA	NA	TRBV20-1	TGCGCGATCCAGGGGCACTCCTATAATTCACCCCTCCACTTT	CAIQGHSYNSPLHF
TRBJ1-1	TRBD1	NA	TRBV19	TGTGCCAGTAGTATAGAACCCGCAGGGGGCTACACTGAAGCTTTCTTT	CASSIEPAGGYTEAFF
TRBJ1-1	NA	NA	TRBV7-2	TGTGCCAGCAGCCACAGGATGGCAGGGGCTTTCTTT	CASSHRMAGAFF
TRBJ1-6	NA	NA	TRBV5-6	TGTGCCAGCAGCTTGCTCTTGATCACTCCCCGGGGTTCACCCCTCCACTTT	CASSLLLITPRGSPLHF
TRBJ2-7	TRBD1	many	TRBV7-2	TGTGCCAGCAGCTTATTGGTATCCCCGGACAGGGACCCCTACGAGCAGTACTTC	CASSLLVSPDRDPYEQYF
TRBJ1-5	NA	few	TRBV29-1	TGCAGCGTGGGAGGGTCAGAGTTAAATCAGCCCCAGCATTTT	CSVGGSELNQPQHF
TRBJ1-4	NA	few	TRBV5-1	TGCGCCAGCAGCTTGGGCGTAGGGCTCGATGAAAAACTGTTTTTT	CASSLGVGLDEKLFF
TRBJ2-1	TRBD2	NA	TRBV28	TGTGCCAGCAGTTTAAGCGGGAGGGCTGCTGAGCAGTTCTTC	CASSLSGRAAEQFF
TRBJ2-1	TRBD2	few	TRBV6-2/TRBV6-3	TGTGCCAGCAGTTACCCGACTAGCGGGAGGCATGAGCAGTTCTTC	CASSYPTSGRHEQFF
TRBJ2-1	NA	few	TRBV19	TGTGCCAGTAGACCCCTCCCGGGCTACCGAAGTAGCTCCTACAATGAGCAGTTCTTC	CASRPLPGYRSSSYNEQFF